This TCR beta chain was identified during a study of technical replicates of blood from several donors. Only in-frame clones appear in the TCRdb table, and some are missing; sequencing was by immunoSEQ multiplex PCR. This sample has roughly 60,000 clones, with approximately 89% found just once. The length of the CDR3 is 17 residues. Germline-derived CDR1 and CDR2 are MRHNA and SNTAGT. Germline trimming cut 4 bases from V and 3 bases from J; bases unmatched to any gene: 8. The sequence came from a human donor in good health. Some clones in this sample may be carry-over from other donors' samples. Sequencing used PBMCs. The chain has TRBV6-4 and TRBJ2-6; 8 bases map to TRBD1. The CDR3 here is CASSVVTGGDGANVLTF. DNA of the CDR3: TGTGCCAGCAGTGTAGTAACAGGGGGAGATGGGGCCAACGTCCTGACTTTC.